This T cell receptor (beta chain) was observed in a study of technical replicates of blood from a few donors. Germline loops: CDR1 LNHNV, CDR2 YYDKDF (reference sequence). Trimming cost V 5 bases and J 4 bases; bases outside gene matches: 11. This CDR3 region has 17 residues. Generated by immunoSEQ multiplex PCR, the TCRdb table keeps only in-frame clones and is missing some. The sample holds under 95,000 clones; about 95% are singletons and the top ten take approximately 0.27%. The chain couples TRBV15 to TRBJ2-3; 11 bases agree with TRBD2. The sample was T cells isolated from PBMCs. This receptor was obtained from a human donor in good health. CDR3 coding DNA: TGTGCCACCAGCGCACCGTCCGGACTAGCGGGTGCAGATACGCAGTATTTT. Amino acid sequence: CATSAPSGLAGADTQYF.